This TCR beta chain was identified in a study of blood T cell repertoires in COVID-19. Overall study: The United States, Italy and Spain were the sources of the acute and convalescent COVID-19 samples. Sources were T cells, B-cell-depleted T cells, or PBMCs; the material itself was cDNA or gDNA.

TCRdb's copy holds only in-frame clones and misses some; the assay was immunoSEQ multiplex PCR. The sample comprises some 220,000 clones, around 84% of which are singletons, and roughly 13% rests with the top ten. The CDR3 totals 17 residues. V shed 4 bases, J shed 1 base, and the junction held 8 bases outside the gene matches. Germline CDR1 SGHRS, CDR2 YFSETQ. Sequenced material: peripheral blood. The chain has TRBV5-1 and TRBJ2-3, with TRBD2 matching 11 bases. This TCR derives from a human donor in a cohort sampled during active COVID-19. DNA for the CDR3: TGCGCCAGCAGCCCACCCCTAGCGGGAGGCGGCACAGATACGCAGTATTTT. Translated: CASSPPLAGGGTDTQYF.